These 20 T cell receptor beta chains were all obtained from the same sample, sequenced in a study of shared clonotypes between healthy human individuals. Profiling relied on immunoSEQ multiplex PCR, and the TCRdb table lists in-frame clones only, not all of them. The table has roughly 2,000,000 clones, around 93% seen once. Selected positively for CCR7 and CD45RO-negative, naive CD8 cells excluded terminally differentiated effector memory CD45RA+ cells. Sequencing was carried out using naive CD8+ T cells from PBMCs. These receptor sequences come from a man between 18 and 35 years old in good health. Some clones in this sample may be carry-over from other donors' samples.

This clone was counted a single time. The chain links TRBV6-6 to TRBJ1-3; D uncertain. The CDR3 is 15 residues long. V was shortened by 0 bases and J by 2 bases, with 8 bases between the two germline ends. Germline lookup yields CDR1 MNHNY and CDR2 SVGAGI (reference sequence). DNA for the CDR3: TGTGCCAGCAGTTACTCGAGCGGGGCTGGAAACACCATATATTTT. As protein: CASSYSSGAGNTIYF.

The gene calls are TRBV11-2 and TRBJ2-1, with a weak D call TRBD2 (5 bases). This CDR3 spans 12 amino acids. V was trimmed by 5 bases and J by 9 bases, leaving 11 bases between them. Germline V gene sequence: CDR1 SGHAT, CDR2 FQNNGV. In DNA form, the CDR3 reads TGTGCCAGCAGCCTCAGCGGTAGTGAGCAGTTCTTC. This encodes CASSLSGSEQFF.

This sequence joins TRBV30 and TRBJ1-6; D not certain. Germline V gene sequence: CDR1 GTSNPN, CDR2 SVGIG (reference sequence). The ends were cut back, 5 bases at V and 6 bases at J, with 17 bases in the middle. The CDR3 is 15 residues long. The CDR3 DNA follows: TGTGCCTGGCTTGGCGGCTTGAGTCTTAATTCACCCCTCCACTTT. It codes for CAWLGGLSLNSPLHF.

This chain joins TRBV27 and TRBJ2-7; TRBD1 matches at 7 bases. Germline V gives CDR1 MNHEY, CDR2 SMNVEV (reference sequence). Trimming cost V 4 bases and J 2 bases; bases outside gene matches: 5. This CDR3 spans 14 amino acids. This chain's CDR3 is CASSSKTGPYEQYF. DNA for the CDR3: TGTGCCAGCAGTTCGAAGACAGGGCCCTACGAGCAGTACTTC.

This clone was observed once. The gene calls are TRBV7-8 and TRBJ1-5; 7 bases fit TRBD1. CDR3 length: 18 residues. V lost 5 bases, J lost 1 base, and 14 bases stayed unmatched. The germline V gene encodes CDR1 SGHVS and CDR2 FQNEAQ. The CDR3 coding sequence is TGTGCCAGCAGCCCGATCCCCACGACAGGGACCAGCAATCAGCCCCAGCATTTT. It translates to CASSPIPTTGTSNQPQHF.

V gene TRBV28 combines with J gene TRBJ2-7, with D tentatively TRBD1 or TRBD2 (6 bases each). Trimming shortened V by 5 bases and J by 2 bases, and 10 bases separated the two germline ends. Germline CDR1 MDHEN, CDR2 SYDVKM. The CDR3 has 13 amino acids. In DNA form, the CDR3 reads TGTGCCAGCAGTAGGGGGGTAACCTACGAGCAGTACTTC. As protein: CASSRGVTYEQYF.

This clone was seen more than once but under ten times. The rearrangement uses TRBV11-2 and TRBJ2-7; a weak D match, TRBD1 (6 bases). Germline-derived CDR1 and CDR2 are SGHAT and FQNNGV. The germline V and J ends were trimmed by 5 bases and 6 bases, with 8 bases remaining between them. The CDR3 covers 11 residues. CDR3 nucleotide sequence: TGTGCCAGCAGCCAGGGGAGCGAGCAGTACTTC. It encodes CASSQGSEQYF.

Turning to this clone: Other nucleotide sequences in the sample specify the same CDR3. The chain uses TRBV7-9 and TRBJ2-5; D is undetermined. The germline V and J ends were trimmed by 7 bases and 4 bases, with 10 bases remaining between them. The CDR3 spans 12 residues. CDR1 and CDR2 from the germline V gene are SEHNR and FQNEAQ (reference sequence). The DNA for the CDR3 is TGTGCCAGCACTAAGCGCGGAGAGACCCAGTACTTC. This translates into CASTKRGETQYF.

As for this clone: Additional DNA sequences in this sample encode the identical CDR3. The chain couples TRBV7-9 to TRBJ2-7, with 8 bases aligning to TRBD1. After removal of 4 bases from V and 5 bases from J, the junction contained 4 bases not matched to a gene. Germline-derived CDR1 and CDR2 are SEHNR and FQNEAQ (reference sequence). The CDR3 spans 13 residues. The CDR3 DNA is TGTGCCAGCAGCTCAGGGGGCCTGGACGAGCAGTACTTC. Protein product: CASSSGGLDEQYF.

This chain links TRBV18 with TRBJ1-1, with D possibly being TRBD1 (5 bases). Germline loops: CDR1 KGHSH, CDR2 LQKENI. The CDR3 spans 15 residues. Trimming took off 6 bases at V and 8 bases at J, with 22 bases between the two ends. The CDR3 region has the DNA TGTGCCAGCTCGCCCCTCCCCCCAGGGATGACGGAAGCTTTCTTT. This codes for CASSPLPPGMTEAFF.

This chain joins TRBV27 and TRBJ2-1; maybe TRBD1 (6 bases). V shed 7 bases and J shed 0 bases, with 13 bases lying between them. CDR1 and CDR2 from the germline V gene are MNHEY and SMNVEV (reference sequence). The CDR3 is made up of 15 amino acids. The CDR3 coding sequence is TGTGCCAGCAAAGAACAGGGTAGCTCCTACAATGAGCAGTTCTTC. Translating it yields CASKEQGSSYNEQFF.

This chain links TRBV7-9 with TRBJ2-1; TRBD2 matches 15 bases. The germline gives CDR1 SEHNR, CDR2 FQNEAQ (reference sequence). This CDR3 region has 16 residues. Losses at the gene ends were 5 bases for V and 8 bases for J; bases not matched to a gene: 7. The CDR3 sequence is CASSPGLAGGQYEQFF. Here the CDR3 DNA reads TGTGCCAGCAGCCCAGGACTAGCGGGAGGGCAGTATGAGCAGTTCTTC. The variable domain in full, with the rest retrieved from reference TRBV7-9 and TRBJ2-1, is DTGVSQNPRHKITKRGQNVTFRCDPISEHNRLYWYRQTLGQGPEFLTYFQNEAQLEKSRLLSDRFSAERPKGSFSTLEIQRTEQGDSAMYLCASSPGLAGGQYEQFFGPGTRLTVL.

As regards this clone: This same CDR3 is encoded by further DNA sequences in the sample. The rearrangement uses TRBV7-9 and TRBJ2-7, with D hard to call. In germline, CDR1 is SEHNR, CDR2 FQNEAQ (reference sequence). V was clipped by 5 bases and J by 0 bases, with 5 bases between them. The CDR3 is made up of 12 amino acids. This CDR3 reads CASSLRSYEQYF. The CDR3 DNA is TGTGCCAGCAGCCTCCGCTCCTACGAGCAGTACTTC.

The V and J genes are TRBV25-1 and TRBJ2-5; D might be TRBD1 or TRBD2, each matching 5 bases. The end of the DNA aligns better with TRBJ2-7, so the J call may be wrong. Germline values: CDR1 MGHDK, CDR2 SYGVNS. The CDR3 contains 14 residues. The CDR3 region has the DNA TGTGCCAGCAGTGAATGGGACCGAACGTACGAGCAGTACTTC. This sequence encodes CASSEWDRTYEQYF.

The chain employs TRBV30 and TRBJ2-7; 9 bases are shared with TRBD1. Per the germline V gene, CDR1 is GTSNPN and CDR2 is SVGIG (reference sequence). The V gene end was trimmed by 3 bases and the J gene end by 2 bases; junction bases not matched to a gene: 5. The CDR3 contains 14 residues. The CDR3 protein is CAWRGTGPPYEQYF. Here the CDR3 DNA reads TGTGCCTGGAGGGGGACAGGGCCTCCCTACGAGCAGTACTTC.

This clone was seen once. The CDR3 DNA reads as TGTGCCAGCAGTTTAGGCCCAGGGTCTGATGGCTACACCTTC. Translation: CASSLGPGSDGYTF. This sequence joins TRBV27 and TRBJ1-2; perhaps TRBD1 as D (5 bases). This CDR3 has 14 residues. Germline V gene sequence: CDR1 MNHEY, CDR2 SMNVEV (reference sequence). V was pared by 2 bases and J by 6 bases, with 13 bases between.

The chain joins TRBV4-1 to TRBJ1-5; 7 bases agree with TRBD1. V shed 4 bases, J shed 9 bases, and the junction held 9 bases outside the gene matches. The CDR3 extends over 14 amino acids. Per the germline V gene, CDR1 is MGHRA and CDR2 is YSYEKL. CDR3 protein: CASSPTGDRWPQHF. Here the CDR3 DNA reads TGCGCCAGCAGCCCTACAGGGGACAGATGGCCCCAGCATTTT.

In DNA form, the CDR3 reads TGTGCCAGCAGCTTGACGGAGGCAGCCTACGAGCAGTACTTC. Residues: CASSLTEAAYEQYF. The genes are TRBV7-2 and TRBJ2-7; D is perhaps TRBD2 (5 bases). The V end lost 3 bases, the J end lost 2 bases, and 11 bases lay between the germline ends. CDR1 SGHTA and CDR2 FQGNSA come from the germline V gene. The CDR3 contains 14 residues.

Remarks on this clone: This specimen includes other DNA sequences encoding the same CDR3. This rearrangement joins TRBV28 to TRBJ2-7; D remains ambiguous. The CDR3 spans 12 residues. Germline assignment: CDR1 MDHEN and CDR2 SYDVKM. V lost 6 bases and J 1 base, leaving 7 bases between the germline ends. The CDR3 loop reads CASSLLSYEQYF. For the CDR3, the DNA is TGTGCCAGCAGCCTCTTGTCCTACGAGCAGTACTTC.

The V call is TRBV2, the J call TRBJ1-1; D possibly corresponds to TRBD1 (6 bases). Trimming pared 5 bases from V and 7 bases from J, leaving 20 bases between. Germline V gene data show CDR1 as SNHLY and CDR2 as FYNNEI. The CDR3 runs 15 residues. CDR3 sequence reads: CASSQDRTGIIEAFF. The DNA of the CDR3 is TGTGCCAGCAGTCAAGACAGGACCGGGATAATTGAAGCTTTCTTT.